This TCR beta chain was observed in a study of regulatory T cells in long-lasting Graves disease (dated by TCRdb to 2020 to 2023). About the study as a whole: In the newly diagnosed Graves' disease group, patients had been taking antithyroid drugs for less than 3 months. This study used TCR sequencing and RNA sequencing of peripheral blood to compare persistent Graves' disease patients against newly diagnosed Graves' disease patients. The study was registered as a clinical trial and conducted in China. A total of around 35 samples were covered by TCR sequencing, comprising some 13 persistent and roughly 20 newly diagnosed Graves' disease patients. What the work shows at the level of the full study, not this receptor alone: Persistent disease showed preferential use of TRBV28, TRBJ1-2 and TRBJ2-5, whereas newly diagnosed disease favored TRBV20-1 and TRBJ2-1. Peripheral blood alone was examined, since thyroid tissue, which constituted the primary lesion, could not be accessed. The small sample size was acknowledged by the authors as a limitation that may reduce accuracy. More public clonotypes were shared among persistent patients (fewer than 3,000) than among newly diagnosed patients (over 900). Only the TCR beta chain was sequenced and analyzed. Lower TCR Shannon entropy and fewer highly expanded clones were observed in persistent Graves' disease patients than in newly diagnosed patients, which suggested clonal expansion.

The CDR3, from cysteine to phenylalanine, totals 15 residues. Left in the record is the CDR3 DNA by itself, 45 bases read in frame from the first base. The V and J ends are trimmed by 5 bases and 2 bases, leaving 16 bases between them. Taken with the paper, the label for time point translates to: newly diagnosed GD, antithyroid drugs for less than 3 months. For both TCR sequencing and RNA sequencing, RNA was extracted from PBMCs using TRIzol. Graves' disease was diagnosed according to American Thyroid Association guidelines. The patients came from an endocrinology department in Xi'an, China. From each patient, about 8.9 milliliters of peripheral blood was collected into an EDTA anticoagulant tube. Ficoll Paque Plus density gradient separation was used to isolate PBMCs, and no further T cell sorting was done. RNA quality was checked with an Agilent 2100 Bioanalyzer and agarose gel, and concentration with a NanoDrop 2000.

Libraries were made using multiplex PCR. Sequencing was carried out with an Illumina HiSeq 4000. iRepertoire HTBI primers and Arm-PCR amplification of CDR3 regions were used to construct TCR beta libraries. PCR products were gel purified before sequencing. Turning to the authors' computational methods: A total of some 60 TRBV and 14 TRBJ segments were identified across samples and were used for gene usage analysis of CDR3 amino acid clonotypes. COPE and FqMerger were used to merge filtered high-quality paired reads into contigs. Contigs were aligned with BLAST to IMGT TRBV, TRBD and TRBJ reference genes, and CDR3 was defined per IMGT. Any clonotype with a frequency above 0.1% was classified as a highly expanded clone. Shannon entropy served as the measure of repertoire diversity, while the Gini coefficient captured V-J evenness. Clonotypes shared by more than one individual were considered public. Using fastp trimming at Q25 and MiXCR clonotype assembly, TCRdb reanalyzed the public sequencing data and kept in-frame beta chains. Each record represents a unique CDR3 protein, reported with the most common genes and DNA among its rows. The authors' filters were not applied to this entry. Across this sample there are hundreds of thousands of distinct CDR3 sequences, with about 16% seen only once. Roughly 25% of the sample is held by the ten biggest clonotypes.

There are many counts of this clonotype. Its antigen remains undetermined. Per-nucleotide qualities are absent, and no much larger clonotype sits a single base away. The same specimen was also included in a second study, on T cells in Graves' hyperthyroidism and ophthalmopathy. That second report states: A patient counted as having stable Graves' hyperthyroidism if no progression to ophthalmopathy occurred over 18 months of follow-up. The hyperthyroidism patients were between 18 and 65 years old and newly diagnosed, with a disease duration of less than 2 months. Patients with uncontrolled infections, other autoimmune diseases, pregnancy or lactation were excluded. Diagnoses were established on the basis of clinical symptoms, serum thyroxine and TRAb, thyroid ultrasound, and orbital computed tomography. The TCR CDR3 was subjected to a first round of RT-PCR using the HTBI primer set and the Qiagen OneStep RT-PCR kit. Most expanded thyroid clonotypes (frequency above 0.001) were also found in blood, which suggests that blood repertoires may mirror thyroid immune responses. In cross-validation, a model built on a 13 V-J signature told ophthalmopathy apart from stable hyperthyroidism with 87.88% sensitivity and about 81% specificity, and in testing the same model reached 80%/75%. In validation, the model predicted progression to ophthalmopathy a median of approximately 6.3 months before onset, with over 60% sensitivity and more than 72% specificity. A discovery cohort of about a hundred patients, about 40 with Graves' ophthalmopathy and 57 with stable Graves' hyperthyroidism, was used to find distinguishing TCR V-J signatures. Whether ophthalmopathy could be predicted prospectively was tested in an independent validation cohort made up of roughly 20 hyperthyroidism patients plus 17 patients who later progressed to ophthalmopathy. The approximately 90 discovery patients were divided at random into training and test sets in a 7:3 ratio. In more than 5 Graves' hyperthyroidism patients, the study also compared T-cell repertoires from thyroid tissue with T-cell repertoires from blood. After sampling, hyperthyroidism patients received methimazole starting at 30 mg daily, and ophthalmopathy patients received high-dose intravenous methylprednisolone. Libraries were constructed in a second round of multiplex PCR, after which size selection and purification were carried out. The libraries were sequenced on an Illumina HiSeq2000 using paired-end 100 bp reads. SOAPnuke was used to process the raw data, removing reads that contained adapters or uncalled bases, had a mean Phred below 15, or lacked an exact match to the constant primer or identifier. COPE v1.2.5 was used to merge high-quality paired reads, and clonotypes were defined as unique nucleotide sequences. Clonotypes were aligned to IMGT TRBV, TRBD and TRBJ reference segments using MiTCR v1.1. The analysis included only V-J combinations with a frequency above 0.0001, which together covered approximately 99% of the repertoires. The TCS score was defined as F50 (clonal expansion) divided by E x V (chaos), with BLOSUM62-based TCRdist calculated between CDR3 peptides within each V-J. Welch's t-statistics and random forest reduced just over 500 V-J features to 13, which were used in a naive Bayes classifier (R e1071). No statistical method was used to fix the sample size in advance, and group allocation was not hidden from the investigators. The paper describes TCR Vbeta CDR3 sequencing of 135 peripheral blood samples, made up of approximately 40 ophthalmopathy patients, around 78 hyperthyroidism patients and roughly 17 progressor patients.

The sample consisted of peripheral blood mononuclear cells (PBMCs), taken at new diagnosis, from a patient treated with antithyroid drugs. The chain joins TRBV12-3 or TRBV12-4 to TRBJ2-7, and perhaps TRBD2 as D gene, on 8 matching bases. This clonotype was obtained from a woman aged 35 to 59 with Graves disease. Donor details come from another sample of the same person, matched by shared clones. The encoded CDR3 is CASSTTGRGAYEQYF. The DNA sequence is given as TGTGCCAGCAGTACGACAGGGCGGGGGGCCTACGAGCAGTACTTC.